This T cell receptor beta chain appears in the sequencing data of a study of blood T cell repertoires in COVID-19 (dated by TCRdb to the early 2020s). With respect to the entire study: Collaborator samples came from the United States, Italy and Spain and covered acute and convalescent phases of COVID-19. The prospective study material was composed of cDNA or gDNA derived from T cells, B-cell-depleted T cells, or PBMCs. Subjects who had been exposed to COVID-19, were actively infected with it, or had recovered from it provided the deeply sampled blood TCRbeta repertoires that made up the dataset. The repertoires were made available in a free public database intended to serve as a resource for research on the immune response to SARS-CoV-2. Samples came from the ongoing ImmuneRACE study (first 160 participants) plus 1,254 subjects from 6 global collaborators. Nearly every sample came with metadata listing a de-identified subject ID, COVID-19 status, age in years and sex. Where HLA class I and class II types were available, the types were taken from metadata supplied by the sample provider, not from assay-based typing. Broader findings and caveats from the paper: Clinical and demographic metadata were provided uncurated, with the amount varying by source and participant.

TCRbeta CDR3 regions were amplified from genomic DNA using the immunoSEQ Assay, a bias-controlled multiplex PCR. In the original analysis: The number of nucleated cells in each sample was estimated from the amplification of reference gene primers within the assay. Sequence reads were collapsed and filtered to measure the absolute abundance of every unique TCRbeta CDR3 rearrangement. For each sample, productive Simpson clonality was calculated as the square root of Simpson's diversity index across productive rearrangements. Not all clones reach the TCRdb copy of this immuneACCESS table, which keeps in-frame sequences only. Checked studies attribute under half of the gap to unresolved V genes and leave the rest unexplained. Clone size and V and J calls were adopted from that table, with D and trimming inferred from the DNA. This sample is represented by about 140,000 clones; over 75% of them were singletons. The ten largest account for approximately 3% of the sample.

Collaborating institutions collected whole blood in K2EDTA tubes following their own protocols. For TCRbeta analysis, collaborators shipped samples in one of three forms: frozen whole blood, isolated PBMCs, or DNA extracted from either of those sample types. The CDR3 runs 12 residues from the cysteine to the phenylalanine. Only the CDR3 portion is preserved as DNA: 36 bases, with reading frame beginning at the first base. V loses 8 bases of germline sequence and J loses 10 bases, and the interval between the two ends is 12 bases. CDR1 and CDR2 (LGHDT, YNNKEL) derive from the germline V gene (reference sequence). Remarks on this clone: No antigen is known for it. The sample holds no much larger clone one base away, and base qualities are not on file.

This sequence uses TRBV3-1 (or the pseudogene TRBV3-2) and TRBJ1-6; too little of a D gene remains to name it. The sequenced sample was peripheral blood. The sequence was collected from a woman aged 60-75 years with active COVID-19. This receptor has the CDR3 CASGPLESPLHF. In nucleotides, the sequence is TGTGCCAGCGGGCCTCTCGAGTCACCCCTCCACTTT.